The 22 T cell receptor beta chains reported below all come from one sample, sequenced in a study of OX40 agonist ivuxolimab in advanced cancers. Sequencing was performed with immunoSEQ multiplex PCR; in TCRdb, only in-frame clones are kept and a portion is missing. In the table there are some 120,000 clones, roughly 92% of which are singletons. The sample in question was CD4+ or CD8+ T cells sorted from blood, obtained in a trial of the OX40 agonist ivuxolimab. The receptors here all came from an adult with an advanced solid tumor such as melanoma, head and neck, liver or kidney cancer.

The CDR3 nucleotides read TGTGCCATCAGGGGGGACAACTCTGGAAACACCATATATTTT. It yields the protein CAIRGDNSGNTIYF. The chain uses TRBV10-3 and TRBJ1-3; D possibly corresponds to TRBD1 (6 bases). The CDR3 loop spans 14 amino acids. Germline-derived CDR1 and CDR2 are ENHRY and SYGVKD. Trimming removed 6 bases from V and 0 bases from J, with 9 bases in between.

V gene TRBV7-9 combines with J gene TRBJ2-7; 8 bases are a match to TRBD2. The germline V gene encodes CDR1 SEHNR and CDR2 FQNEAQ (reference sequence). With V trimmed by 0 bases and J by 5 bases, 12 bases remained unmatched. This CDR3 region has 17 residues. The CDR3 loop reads CASSLAPLSGRFHEQYF. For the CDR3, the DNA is TGTGCCAGCAGCTTAGCCCCGCTGAGCGGGAGATTCCACGAGCAGTACTTC.

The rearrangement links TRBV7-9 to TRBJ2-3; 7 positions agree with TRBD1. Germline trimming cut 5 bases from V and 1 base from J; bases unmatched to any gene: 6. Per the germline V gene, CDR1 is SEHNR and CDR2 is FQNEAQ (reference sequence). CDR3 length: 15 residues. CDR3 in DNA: TGTGCCAGCAGCCAGGGAACAGGGGGCACAGATACGCAGTATTTT. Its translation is CASSQGTGGTDTQYF.

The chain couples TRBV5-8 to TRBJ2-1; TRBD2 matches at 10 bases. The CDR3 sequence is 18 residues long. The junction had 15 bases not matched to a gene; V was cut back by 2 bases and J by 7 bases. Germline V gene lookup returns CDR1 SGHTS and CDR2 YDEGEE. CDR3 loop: CASSLRASGGYSQNEQFF. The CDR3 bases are TGTGCCAGCAGCTTACGGGCTAGCGGGGGATATAGTCAGAATGAGCAGTTCTTC. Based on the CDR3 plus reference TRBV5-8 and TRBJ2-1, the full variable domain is EAGVTQSPTHLIKTRGQQATLRCSPISGHTSVYWYQQALGLGLQFLLWYDEGEERNRGNFPPRFSGRQFPNYSSELNVNALELEDSALYLCASSLRASGGYSQNEQFFGPGTRLTVL.

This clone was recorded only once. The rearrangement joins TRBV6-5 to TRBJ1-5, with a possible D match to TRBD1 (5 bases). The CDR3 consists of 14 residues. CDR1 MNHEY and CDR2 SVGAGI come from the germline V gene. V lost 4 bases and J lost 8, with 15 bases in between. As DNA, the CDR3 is TGTGCCAGCAGTTCACCGGGACTCAAGAAGCCCCAGCATTTT. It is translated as CASSSPGLKKPQHF.

CDR3 protein: CASSPLGFQGSTEAFF. The CDR3 nucleotides are TGTGCCAGCAGCCCCCTAGGGTTCCAGGGATCCACTGAAGCTTTCTTT. The V and J genes are TRBV4-2 and TRBJ1-1, with a possible D match to TRBD1 (5 bases). Germline loops: CDR1 LGHNA, CDR2 YNFKEQ. Trimming stripped 4 bases from V and 4 bases from J, with 19 bases between. The CDR3 runs 16 residues.

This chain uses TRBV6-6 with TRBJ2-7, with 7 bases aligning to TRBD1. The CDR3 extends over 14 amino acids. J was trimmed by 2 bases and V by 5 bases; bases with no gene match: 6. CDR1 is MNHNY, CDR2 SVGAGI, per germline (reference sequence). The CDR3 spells CASSKTGDAYEQYF. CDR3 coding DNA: TGTGCCAGCAGTAAAACAGGGGACGCCTACGAGCAGTACTTC.

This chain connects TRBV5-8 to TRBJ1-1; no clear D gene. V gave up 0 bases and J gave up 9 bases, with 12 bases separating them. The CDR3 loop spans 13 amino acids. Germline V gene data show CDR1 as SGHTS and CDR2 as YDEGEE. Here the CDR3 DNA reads TGTGCCAGCAGCTTGGAACGGCGCCGACAAGCTTTCTTT. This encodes CASSLERRRQAFF. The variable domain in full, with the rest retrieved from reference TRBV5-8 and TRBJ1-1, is EAGVTQSPTHLIKTRGQQATLRCSPISGHTSVYWYQQALGLGLQFLLWYDEGEERNRGNFPPRFSGRQFPNYSSELNVNALELEDSALYLCASSLERRRQAFFGQGTRLTVV.

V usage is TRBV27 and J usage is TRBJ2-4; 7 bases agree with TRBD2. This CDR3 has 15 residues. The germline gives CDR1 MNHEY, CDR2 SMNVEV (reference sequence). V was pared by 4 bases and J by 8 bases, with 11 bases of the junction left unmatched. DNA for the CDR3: TGTGCCAGCAGTTGGGCGGGAGCGGTTGGGGACATTCAGTACTTC. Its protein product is CASSWAGAVGDIQYF.

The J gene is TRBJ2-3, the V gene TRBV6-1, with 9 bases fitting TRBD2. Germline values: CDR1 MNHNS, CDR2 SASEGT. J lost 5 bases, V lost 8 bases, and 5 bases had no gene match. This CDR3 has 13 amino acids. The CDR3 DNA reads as TGTGCCAGCGGGTCGCGGGAGGGAGATACGCAGTATTTT. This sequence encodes CASGSREGDTQYF.

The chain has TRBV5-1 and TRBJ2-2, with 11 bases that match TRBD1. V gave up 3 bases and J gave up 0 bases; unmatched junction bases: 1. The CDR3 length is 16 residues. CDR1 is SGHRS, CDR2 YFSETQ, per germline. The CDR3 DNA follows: TGCGCCAGCAGCTGGGGACAGGGGGCGAACACCGGGGAGCTGTTTTTT. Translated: CASSWGQGANTGELFF. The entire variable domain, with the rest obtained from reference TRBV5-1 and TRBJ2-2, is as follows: KAGVTQTPRYLIKTRGQQVTLSCSPISGHRSVSWYQQTPGQGLQFLFEYFSETQRNKGNFPGRFSGRQFSNSRSEMNVSTLELGDSALYLCASSWGQGANTGELFFGEGSRLTVL.

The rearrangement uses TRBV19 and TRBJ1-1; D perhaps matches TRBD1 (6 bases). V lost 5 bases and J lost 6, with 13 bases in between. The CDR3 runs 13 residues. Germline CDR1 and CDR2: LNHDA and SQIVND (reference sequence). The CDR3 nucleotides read TGTGCCAGTAGTCGACAGGCCGCCTCTGAAGCTTTCTTT. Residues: CASSRQAASEAFF.

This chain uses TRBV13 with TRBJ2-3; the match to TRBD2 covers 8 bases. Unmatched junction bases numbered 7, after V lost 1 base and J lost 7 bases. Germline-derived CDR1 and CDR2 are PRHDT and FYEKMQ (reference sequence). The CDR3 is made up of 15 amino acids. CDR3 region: CASSLEAGVENTQYF. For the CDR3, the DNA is TGTGCCAGCAGCTTAGAAGCGGGAGTGGAGAATACGCAGTATTTT. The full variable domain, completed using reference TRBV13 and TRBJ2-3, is AAGVIQSPRHLIKEKRETATLKCYPIPRHDTVYWYQQGPGQDPQFLISFYEKMQSDKGSIPDRFSAQQFSDYHSELNMSSLELGDSALYFCASSLEAGVENTQYFGPGTRLTVL.

CDR3 bases: TGTGCCAGCAGCTTAAACAATGGGGACGAAAAACTGTTTTTT. Protein: CASSLNNGDEKLFF. The chain has TRBV7-6 and TRBJ1-4; D might be TRBD1 (5 bases). V lost 2 bases and J 8 bases, leaving 12 bases between the germline ends. The germline CDR1 and CDR2 sequences are SGHVS and FNYEAQ. The CDR3 has 14 amino acids. Variable domain in full (rest from reference TRBV7-6 and TRBJ1-4): GAGVSQSPRYKVTKRGQDVALRCDPISGHVSLYWYRQALGQGPEFLTYFNYEAQQDKSGLPNDRFSAERPEGSISTLTIQRTEQRDSAMYRCASSLNNGDEKLFFGSGTQLSVL.

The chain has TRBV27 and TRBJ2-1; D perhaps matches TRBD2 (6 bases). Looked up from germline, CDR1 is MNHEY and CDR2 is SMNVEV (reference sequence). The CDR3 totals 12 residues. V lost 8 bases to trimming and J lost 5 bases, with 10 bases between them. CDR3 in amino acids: CASSGDDNEQFF. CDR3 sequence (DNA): TGTGCCAGCTCGGGGGATGACAATGAGCAGTTCTTC.

CDR3 DNA sequence: TGTGCCAGCAGTCTAGGACAGGGGGTGTGGAATGAGCAGTTCTTC. It translates to CASSLGQGVWNEQFF. The chain links TRBV7-2 to TRBJ2-1; 10 nucleotides line up with TRBD1. The germline V gene has CDR1 SGHTA and CDR2 FQGNSA. Germline trimming cut 6 bases from V and 7 bases from J; bases unmatched to any gene: 9. This CDR3 is built from 15 residues.

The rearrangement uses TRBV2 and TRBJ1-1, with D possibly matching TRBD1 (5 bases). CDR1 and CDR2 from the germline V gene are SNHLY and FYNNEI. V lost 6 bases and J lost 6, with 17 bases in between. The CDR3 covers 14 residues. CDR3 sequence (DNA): TGTGCCAGCAGATACGGAGAGGGGAAACCTGAAGCTTTCTTT. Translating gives CASRYGEGKPEAFF.

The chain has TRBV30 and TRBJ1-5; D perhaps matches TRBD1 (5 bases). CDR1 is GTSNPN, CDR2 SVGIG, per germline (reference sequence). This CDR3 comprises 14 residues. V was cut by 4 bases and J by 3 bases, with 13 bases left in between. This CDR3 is CAWNTGIVNQPQHF. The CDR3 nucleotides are TGTGCCTGGAACACAGGTATCGTCAATCAGCCCCAGCATTTT.

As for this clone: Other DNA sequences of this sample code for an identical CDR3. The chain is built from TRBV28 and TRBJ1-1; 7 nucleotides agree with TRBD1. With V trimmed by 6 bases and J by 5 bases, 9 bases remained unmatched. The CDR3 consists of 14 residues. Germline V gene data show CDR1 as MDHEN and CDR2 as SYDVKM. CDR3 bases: TGTGCCAGCAGCCTCCGACAGGGCGGGACTGAAGCTTTCTTT. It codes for CASSLRQGGTEAFF.

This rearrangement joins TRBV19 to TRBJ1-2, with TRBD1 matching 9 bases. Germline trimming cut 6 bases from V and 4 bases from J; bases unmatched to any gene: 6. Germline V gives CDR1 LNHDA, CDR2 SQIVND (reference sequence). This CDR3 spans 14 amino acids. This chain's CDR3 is CASRTGTGTYGYTF. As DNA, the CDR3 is TGTGCCAGTAGAACCGGGACAGGGACCTATGGCTACACCTTC.

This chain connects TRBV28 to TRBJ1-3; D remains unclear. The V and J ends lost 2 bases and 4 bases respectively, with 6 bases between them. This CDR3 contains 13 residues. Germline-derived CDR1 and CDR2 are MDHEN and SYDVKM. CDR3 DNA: TGTGCCAGCAGTTTAGAGGGCGGAAACACCATATATTTT. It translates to CASSLEGGNTIYF.

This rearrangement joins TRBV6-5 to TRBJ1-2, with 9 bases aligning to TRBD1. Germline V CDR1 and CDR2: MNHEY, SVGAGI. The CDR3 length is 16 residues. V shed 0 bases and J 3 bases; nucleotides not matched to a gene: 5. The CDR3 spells CASSYSDTGGHYGYTF. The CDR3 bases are TGTGCCAGCAGTTACTCGGATACAGGGGGCCACTATGGCTACACCTTC.